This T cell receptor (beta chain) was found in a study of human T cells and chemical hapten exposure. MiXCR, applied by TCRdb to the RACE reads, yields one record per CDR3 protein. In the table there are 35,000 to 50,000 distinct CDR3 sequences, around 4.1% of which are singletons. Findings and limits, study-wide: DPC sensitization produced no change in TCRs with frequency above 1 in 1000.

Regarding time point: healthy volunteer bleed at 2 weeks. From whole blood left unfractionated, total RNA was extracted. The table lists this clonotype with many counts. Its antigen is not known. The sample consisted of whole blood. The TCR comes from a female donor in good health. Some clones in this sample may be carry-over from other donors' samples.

The CDR3 is CASSPQIGHPPNYGYTF. For the CDR3, the DNA is TGTGCCAGCTCACCGCAGATCGGACATCCCCCCAACTATGGCTACACCTTC. The chain has TRBV18 and TRBJ1-2; possibly TRBD1 for D (5 bases). The CDR3 runs 17 residues. Germline-derived CDR1 and CDR2 are KGHSH and LQKENI. Trimming shortened V by 3 bases and J by 2 bases, and 19 bases separated the two germline ends. Full variable domain (rest looked up from reference TRBV18 and TRBJ1-2): NAGVMQNPRHLVRRRGQEARLRCSPMKGHSHVYWYRQLPEEGLKFMVYLQKENIIDESGMPKERFSAEFPKEGPSILRIQQVVRGDSAAYFCASSPQIGHPPNYGYTFGSGTRLTVV.